One TCR beta chain is described in this entry. The antigen is not known. This sample stems from a study of Ad26.COV2.S vaccination and SARS-CoV-2 variants. Overall study: Ad26.COV2.S, an intramuscular injection, was given once or twice 56 days apart.

Treatment in this sample: 15 to 20 received Ad26.COV2.S at low or high dose, single or two shots; a few received placebo; per-sample allocation not given. Material that was analyzed had been drawn on day 63 after the first vaccine or placebo injection. Recruitment in Boston yielded a donor of adult age, 18-55 years. Findings and caveats of the study: Quantification of TCR breadth and depth may have yielded underestimates of total T cell responses. CD8+ and CD4+ T cells specific for spike reportedly responded with substantial breadth after vaccination.

The CDR3 is made up of 12 amino acids. V shed 3 bases and J shed 9 bases, with 9 bases lying between them. Profiling relied on immunoSEQ multiplex PCR, and the TCRdb table lists in-frame clones only, not all of them. The sample holds hundreds of thousands of clones, about 91% seen once. The receptor comes from a person aged 18 to 65 who received the Ad26.COV2.S COVID-19 vaccine or a placebo. The material was peripheral blood, obtained in a trial of Ad26.COV2.S vaccine versus placebo. The rearrangement joins TRBV12-3 or TRBV12-4 to TRBJ2-1; D not resolved. For the CDR3, the DNA is TGTGCCAGCAGTTTCCGCTGGGGTGAGCAGTTCTTC. Residues: CASSFRWGEQFF.